This TCR beta chain was recorded in a study of T cells in Graves' hyperthyroidism and ophthalmopathy. Background on the study: Staff took peripheral blood when the initial diagnosis was made, before any treatment began. Study findings and constraints: Within blood appeared most thyroid clonotypes that had expanded above 0.001.

Patients showing uncontrolled infection, other autoimmune disease, pregnancy or lactation were ineligible. From approximately 9.5 ml of fresh peripheral blood, PBMCs were isolated. This CDR3 comprises 12 residues. V was shortened by 7 bases and J by 3 bases, with 9 bases between the two germline ends. Germline CDR1 MNHEY, CDR2 SVGEGT. This clonotype has at least ten counts. Its antigen remains unknown. Researchers amplified the TCR beta CDR3 regions from RNA transcripts. The study used the HTBI primer set for a first-round RT-PCR of the TCR CDR3. TCRdb used MiXCR to reprocess the multiplex PCR reads, holding one entry per CDR3 protein. Among around 350,000 distinct CDR3 sequences, around 14% were seen once, and the ten largest hold around 9.2%.

V usage is TRBV6-2 or TRBV6-3 and J usage is TRBJ1-1; D uncertain. The origin of this receptor is a woman aged 18-30 years with Graves' hyperthyroidism. The specimen sequenced was blood. As DNA, the CDR3 is TGTGCCAGCACTGGAGCGGACACTGAAGCTTTCTTT. It encodes CASTGADTEAFF.